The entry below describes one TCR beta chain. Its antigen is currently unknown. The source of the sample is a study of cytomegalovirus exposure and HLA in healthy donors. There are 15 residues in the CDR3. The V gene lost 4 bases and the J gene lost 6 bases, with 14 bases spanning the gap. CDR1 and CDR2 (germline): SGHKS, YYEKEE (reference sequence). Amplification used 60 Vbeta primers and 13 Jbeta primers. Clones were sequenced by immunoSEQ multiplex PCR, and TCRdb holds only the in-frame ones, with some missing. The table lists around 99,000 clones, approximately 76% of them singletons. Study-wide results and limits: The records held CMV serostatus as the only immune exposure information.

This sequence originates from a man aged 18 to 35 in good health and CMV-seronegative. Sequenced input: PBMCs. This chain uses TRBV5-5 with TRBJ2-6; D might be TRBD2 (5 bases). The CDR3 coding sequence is TGTGCCAGCAGCCCCAGAGGAGGTACGGCCAACGTCCTGACTTTC. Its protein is CASSPRGGTANVLTF.